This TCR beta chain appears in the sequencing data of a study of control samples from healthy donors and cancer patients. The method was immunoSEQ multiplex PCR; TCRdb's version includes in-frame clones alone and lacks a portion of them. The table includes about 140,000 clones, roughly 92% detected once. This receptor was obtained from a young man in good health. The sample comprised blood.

In DNA form, the CDR3 reads TGTGCCACCAGCCATACTAGCGGGGCCACAGATACGCAGTATTTT. Amino acids: CATSHTSGATDTQYF. The chain recombines TRBV15 with TRBJ2-3; 10 nucleotides agree with TRBD2. After removal of 5 bases from V and 2 bases from J, the junction contained 4 bases not matched to a gene. Germline V lookup: CDR1 LNHNV, CDR2 YYDKDF (reference sequence). The CDR3 is 15 amino acids. The variable domain in full, completed from reference TRBV15 and TRBJ2-3, reads DAMVIQNPRYQVTQFGKPVTLSCSQTLNHNVMYWYQQKSSQAPKLLFHYYDKDFNNEADTPDNFQSRRPNTSFCFLDIRSPGLGDTAMYLCATSHTSGATDTQYFGPGTRLTVL.